These T cell receptor beta chains were read from a single sample in a study of blood T cell repertoires in COVID-19. The repertoire was sequenced with immunoSEQ multiplex PCR; TCRdb's copy has only in-frame clones and lacks some. The table includes 120,000 to 150,000 clones, over 60% detected once. The sequenced sample was peripheral blood. The receptors derive from a man aged 80 or over with acute or convalescent COVID-19. CDR3s include the opening cysteine and the closing phenylalanine or tryptophan. D genes are given only for firm matches. Not all rows give a size; the values are once, few, many and, for expanded clones, a class.

TRBJ1-6 | few | TRBV18 | - | TGTGCCAGCTCACGAGGATCACAGGGCCGGGGTTCACCCCTCCACTTT | CASSRGSQGRGSPLHF
TRBJ1-4 | few | TRBV28 | TRBD1 | TGTGCCAGCAGTTCCACAGGGGGCGTTGAAAAACTGTTTTTT | CASSSTGGVEKLFF
TRBJ2-2 | - | TRBV6-7 | - | TGTGCCAGCAGTTACGGAGGAGCCGGGGAGCTGTTTTTT | CASSYGGAGELFF
TRBJ2-1 | - | TRBV14 | - | TGTGCCAGCAGCCAAGGCCCCGGGCAGTTCTTC | CASSQGPGQFF
TRBJ2-2 | few | TRBV12-3/TRBV12-4 | - | TGTGCCAGCACCATCCTGGCCACCGGGGAGCTGTTTTTT | CASTILATGELFF
TRBJ1-5 | - | TRBV6-1 | - | TGTGCCAGCAGTGAAGGTTCGGGGTTGGGGCAGCCCCAGCATTTT | CASSEGSGLGQPQHF
TRBJ2-1 | - | TRBV5-4 | - | TGTGCCAGCAGCCAGGGCAGGGGCTCCTACAATGAGCAGTTCTTC | CASSQGRGSYNEQFF
TRBJ1-6 | - | TRBV27 | - | TGTGCCAGCAGTTTATCGGGTAGCGAGCGTAATTCACCCCTCCACTTT | CASSLSGSERNSPLHF
TRBJ2-3 | few | TRBV15 | TRBD2 | TGTGCCACCAGCAGAGGGGGAACTAGCGGGGAACTTTCGGATACGCAGTATTTT | CATSRGGTSGELSDTQYF
TRBJ2-7 | - | TRBV6-5 | TRBD1 | TGTGCCAGCAGTATCGGGACAGGAGAGTTAGAGCAGTACTTC | CASSIGTGELEQYF
TRBJ2-3 | - | TRBV19 | TRBD2 | TGTGCCAGTAGTTTAGGGACTAGCGGGGGCACAGATACGCAGTATTTT | CASSLGTSGGTDTQYF
TRBJ1-4 | once | TRBV6-5 | TRBD1 | TGTGCCAGCAGTTACCCCACGGACAGGGAAGGAGAAAAACTGTTTTTT | CASSYPTDREGEKLFF
TRBJ2-7 | - | TRBV7-2 | - | TGTGCCAGCATACCGGGACACCAGTCTTACGAGCAGTACTTC | CASIPGHQSYEQYF
TRBJ1-2 | - | TRBV18 | TRBD1 | TGTGCCAGCTCTCTTGACAGGGGATCTGATGGCTACACCTTC | CASSLDRGSDGYTF
TRBJ2-2 | - | TRBV6-2/TRBV6-3 | TRBD2 | TGTGCCAGCAGTCCAAGGACTAGATCCGGGGAGCTGTTTTTT | CASSPRTRSGELFF
TRBJ2-3 | few | TRBV12-3/TRBV12-4 | - | TGTGCCAGCGGCCTCGGGGATACGCAGTATTTT | CASGLGDTQYF
TRBJ1-4 | - | TRBV5-1 | - | TGCGCCAGCAGCTTGGTAGAAAATGAAAAACTGTTTTTT | CASSLVENEKLFF
TRBJ2-5 | - | TRBV18 | - | TGTGCCAGCTCACCACAAACAGGGGAGACCCAGTACTTC | CASSPQTGETQYF
TRBJ1-6 | - | TRBV6-5 | - | TGTGCCAGCAGTTACTCAGGGAGCACTATGGGTTCACCCCTCCACTTT | CASSYSGSTMGSPLHF
TRBJ1-4 | - | TRBV7-9 | TRBD1 | TGTGCCAGCAGCTTGGAAACCGGGACAGTGGATGAAAAACTGTTTTTT | CASSLETGTVDEKLFF
TRBJ2-3 | - | TRBV12-5 | TRBD2 | TGTGCTAGTGGTTGGGCGACTAGCGGTAGCACAGATACGCAGTATTTT | CASGWATSGSTDTQYF
TRBJ1-5 | - | TRBV7-2 | TRBD1 | TGTGCCAGCAGCTGGACAGGGGGAGGCAATCAGCCCCAGCATTTT | CASSWTGGGNQPQHF
TRBJ1-3 | few | TRBV6-5 | - | TGTGCCAGCAGGAGGGTTCGCTCTGGAAACACCATATATTTT | CASRRVRSGNTIYF
TRBJ1-4 | - | TRBV5-1 | - | TGCGCCAGCAGCGCGTCCGTCGGGGAAAAACTGTTTTTT | CASSASVGEKLFF
TRBJ1-2 | - | TRBV2 | TRBD1 | TGTGCCAGCAGAAGGGGTTCCGACAGGGGGCTATTTGGCTACACCTTC | CASRRGSDRGLFGYTF
TRBJ2-2 | - | TRBV11-1 | TRBD1 | TGTGCCAGCAGCTACCGGGACAGGGTCGCCGGGGAGCTGTTTTTT | CASSYRDRVAGELFF
TRBJ1-1 | - | TRBV7-2 | - | TGTGCCAGCCAAGAGTACGTCACTGAAGCTTTCTTT | CASQEYVTEAFF
TRBJ1-2 | - | TRBV6-4 | - | TGTGCCAGCCTCCGAGGGACTGCCTATGGCTACACCTTC | CASLRGTAYGYTF
TRBJ1-5 | - | TRBV28 | - | TGTGCCAGCAATCAGGGGCAATTAAATCAGCCCCAGCATTTT | CASNQGQLNQPQHF
TRBJ2-1 | - | TRBV6-5 | TRBD2 | TGTGCCAGCAGTTACCGGGGGACTAGCGGGTACAATGAGCAGTTCTTC | CASSYRGTSGYNEQFF
TRBJ1-2 | - | TRBV6-5 | TRBD1 | TGTGCCAGCAGAACGGGACAGGGAACTTCTGGCTACACCTTC | CASRTGQGTSGYTF
TRBJ2-7 | - | TRBV19 | - | TGTGCCAGTAGTATAAGCCCGGGAAGGAGCTCCTACGAGCAGTACTTC | CASSISPGRSSYEQYF
TRBJ1-2 | - | TRBV3-1/TRBV3-2 | - | TGTGCCAGCAGCCAAGACAGGGGCCTACGGTATGGCTACACCTTC | CASSQDRGLRYGYTF
TRBJ2-2 | - | TRBV19 | - | TGTGCCAGTAGAAATTCAGGGAGGTCCGGGGAGCTGTTTTTT | CASRNSGRSGELFF
TRBJ2-1 | - | TRBV12-5 | - | TGTGCTAGTGCGGTCGGCGGGAATGAGCAGTTCTTC | CASAVGGNEQFF
TRBJ2-1 | - | TRBV4-3 | TRBD1 | TGCGCCAGCAGCCGCCGGACAGGGGACGAGCAGTTCTTC | CASSRRTGDEQFF
TRBJ2-2 | once | TRBV6-5 | - | TGTGCCAGCATCGAGAATACAGTGAACACCGGGGAGCTGTTTTTT | CASIENTVNTGELFF
TRBJ1-6 | - | TRBV6-5 | - | TGTGCCAGCAGTTACCGCTGGGGAGGATCACCCCTCCACTTT | CASSYRWGGSPLHF
TRBJ1-4 | - | TRBV9 | - | TGTGCCAGCAGCGTAGGGGCAGGCGCAACTAATGAAAAACTGTTTTTT | CASSVGAGATNEKLFF
TRBJ1-6 | - | TRBV5-1 | - | TGCGCCAGCAGCTTGGAATCGGGGAGTAATTCACCCCTCCACTTT | CASSLESGSNSPLHF
TRBJ1-5 | - | TRBV5-1 | TRBD1 | TGCGCCAGCAGCTTGGGGCCAGGGGGAGATCAGCCCCAGCATTTT | CASSLGPGGDQPQHF
TRBJ2-7 | - | TRBV5-6 | TRBD2 | TGTGCCCGCAGCGCGGGGGGCACCGCGGGGGGGAGCTCCTACGAGCAGTACTTC | CARSAGGTAGGSSYEQYF
TRBJ2-1 | - | TRBV7-8 | - | TGTGCCAGCAGCTTAGCGAGCCGGGTATACAATGAGCAGTTCTTC | CASSLASRVYNEQFF
TRBJ1-2 | - | TRBV28 | - | TGTGCCAGCAGCCCTACAGGGTTGGACTATGGCTACACCTTC | CASSPTGLDYGYTF
TRBJ1-1 | - | TRBV5-6 | - | TGTGCCAGCAGCTATTACAGGGAGCTAGGTAACACTGAAGCTTTCTTT | CASSYYRELGNTEAFF
TRBJ2-3 | - | TRBV7-9 | TRBD1 | TGTGCCAGCAGCTGGAGGACAGGGGGCGTAGATACGCAGTATTTT | CASSWRTGGVDTQYF
TRBJ1-4 | - | TRBV10-3 | - | TGTGCCATCAGGGACAGTAATGAAAAACTGTTTTTT | CAIRDSNEKLFF
TRBJ1-1 | few | TRBV27 | - | TGTGCCAGCAGTTTAATCGGGGGAATCACTGAAGCTTTCTTT | CASSLIGGITEAFF
TRBJ1-2 | - | TRBV20-1 | TRBD1 | TGCACCAGTGGGACAGCGGATGGCTACACCTTC | CTSGTADGYTF
TRBJ1-1 | once | TRBV4-2 | - | TGTGCCAGCAGCTCCGACTTGCCCAATGAAGCTTTCTTT | CASSSDLPNEAFF
TRBJ2-1 | - | TRBV7-2 | - | TGTGCCAGCAGCGCGCCAGGGTCTGGATACAATGAGCAGTTCTTC | CASSAPGSGYNEQFF
TRBJ2-5 | - | TRBV7-6 | TRBD1 | TGTGCCAGCAGCATGAGACCGGGACAGGGGACGGGAGAGACCCAGTACTTC | CASSMRPGQGTGETQYF
TRBJ1-4 | - | TRBV4-2 | TRBD1 | TGTGCCAGCAGCCAAGATCCCGGGACAGGGGGCGAAAAACTGTTTTTT | CASSQDPGTGGEKLFF
TRBJ1-2 | - | TRBV7-9 | - | TGTGCCAGCAGCCTACTGGGGGGGCGAGACTATGGCTACACCTTC | CASSLLGGRDYGYTF
TRBJ1-6 | once | TRBV6-4 | - | TGTGCCAGCAGTGACGAGAGCAATTCACCCCTCCACTTT | CASSDESNSPLHF
TRBJ1-4 | - | TRBV15 | - | TGTGCCACCAGCAGAGACTTGGCGGAAAATGAAAAACTGTTTTTT | CATSRDLAENEKLFF
TRBJ1-4 | once | TRBV18 | - | TGTGCCAGCTCACCACCGGGCACCGAGGGTGAAAAACTGTTTTTT | CASSPPGTEGEKLFF
TRBJ1-2 | - | TRBV18 | - | TGTGCCAGCTCTCTGCAGGGTGCTGGCTACACCTTC | CASSLQGAGYTF
TRBJ1-2 | - | TRBV18 | - | TGTGCCAGCTCACCACCTAGTAACCGGGAGTATGGCTACACCTTC | CASSPPSNREYGYTF